These T cell receptor beta chains were read from a single sample in a study of CD8+CD57+ T cells in acquired aplastic anemia. TCRdb reprocessed the reads via MiXCR and lists one record per CDR3 protein. Counted here are around 200,000 distinct CDR3 sequences, 48% occurring once; the ten biggest clones make up 1.8%. The source material was sorted CD4+, CD8+, or CD8+CD57+ T cells (not recorded which) from PBMCs. The source of these receptors is a human donor with aplastic anemia. Both conserved end residues are part of each CDR3. A D gene is named only where the DNA matches it firmly. Expanded clones are given a class, and other clones once, few, many or no size at all.

clone size | J gene | V gene | D gene | CDR3 DNA | CDR3 protein
many | TRBJ1-4 | TRBV20-1 | . | TGCAGTGCCATCTATACAACTAATGAAAAACTGTTTTTT | CSAIYTTNEKLFF
many | TRBJ2-7 | TRBV7-6 | . | TGTGCCAGCAGCCCTAGCCAGGGCTACGAGCAGTACTTC | CASSPSQGYEQYF
. | TRBJ1-2 | TRBV24-1 | . | TGTGCCACCAGTATAGGTCCCGACTATGGCTACACCTTC | CATSIGPDYGYTF
many | TRBJ1-1 | TRBV12-3/TRBV12-4 | . | TGTGCCAGCAGTCGGGAGTTGAACACTGAAGCTTTCTTT | CASSRELNTEAFF
. | TRBJ2-1 | TRBV6-4 | . | TGTGCCAGCAGTGACGGCCTAGCTGCAATGGATGAGCAGTTCTTC | CASSDGLAAMDEQFF
few | TRBJ1-1 | TRBV24-1 | . | TGTGCCACCAGTGACCCGAACACTGAAGCTTTCTTT | CATSDPNTEAFF
. | TRBJ1-4 | TRBV7-9 | . | TGTGCCAGCAGCCCGACACCATACGAGAATGAAAAACTGTTTTTT | CASSPTPYENEKLFF
many | TRBJ2-3 | TRBV19 | . | TGTGCCAGTAGTATTAGAGCCCGCACAGATACGCAGTATTTT | CASSIRARTDTQYF
once | TRBJ2-3 | TRBV12-3/TRBV12-4 | . | TGTGCCAGCAGTTTGCCGACAGTCCCGAAAGCGCAGTATTTT | CASSLPTVPKAQYF
. | TRBJ2-5 | TRBV7-8 | . | TGTGCCAGCAGCCGGGGGACCCAAGAGACCCAGTACTTC | CASSRGTQETQYF
many | TRBJ1-6 | TRBV12-3/TRBV12-4 | TRBD1 | TGTGCCAGCAGCTTAGGGACAGGGGGCAATTCACCCCTCCACTTT | CASSLGTGGNSPLHF
few | TRBJ2-7 | TRBV29-1 | . | TGCAGCGTCTACCGGGACCTTGATTCCTACGAGCAGTACTTC | CSVYRDLDSYEQYF
few | TRBJ1-1 | TRBV6-4 | . | TGTGCCAGCAGTGACTCCAGGGAGGGCACTGAAGCTTTCTTT | CASSDSREGTEAFF
many | TRBJ2-1 | TRBV7-2 | . | TGTGCCAGCAGTCACGACGGGAGCTCCTACAATGAGCAGTTCTTC | CASSHDGSSYNEQFF
. | TRBJ2-2 | TRBV20-1 | TRBD2 | TGCAGTGCCCCCCCGGGCGGGGGGGCCGTCGGGGAGCTGTTTTTT | CSAPPGGGAVGELFF
. | TRBJ2-7 | TRBV25-1 | TRBD2 | TGTGCCAGCGGCCACGGGGGGATACCCTACGAGCAGTACTTC | CASGHGGIPYEQYF
once | TRBJ2-5 | TRBV10-3 | . | TGTGCCAGCACCAAGCGACGGATACAAGAGACCCAGTACTTC | CASTKRRIQETQYF
medium-sized | TRBJ1-2 | TRBV5-1 | . | TGTGCCAGCAGCTTGGCTGGGAACTATGGCTACACCTTC | CASSLAGNYGYTF
many | TRBJ2-2 | TRBV5-1 | . | TGCGCCAGCAGCGACAGGCCTAGCACCGGGGAGCTGTTTTTT | CASSDRPSTGELFF
. | TRBJ2-7 | TRBV7-6 | . | TGTGCCAGCAGCCCCGAGACCGGTTACGAGCAGTACTTC | CASSPETGYEQYF
. | TRBJ1-1 | TRBV6-1 | TRBD1 | TGTGCCAGCAGCCGCCCCGGGGGACAGAAAGCTTTCTTT | CASSRPGGQKAFF
. | TRBJ1-2 | TRBV19 | . | TGTGCCAGTAGTACGGCCGGGACAATTAACTATGGCTACACCTTC | CASSTAGTINYGYTF
. | TRBJ2-5 | TRBV14 | . | TGTGCCAGCAGCCAAGGGTTAGCGCACCAAGAGACCCAGTACTTC | CASSQGLAHQETQYF
few | TRBJ2-1 | TRBV7-9 | . | TGTGCCAGTACCCTTGACTACAATGAGCAGTTCTTT | CASTLDYNEQFF
. | TRBJ1-6 | TRBV2 | TRBD1 | TGTGCCAGCAGTATCAATACAGGGGACTTCTCCCTCCACTTT | CASSINTGDFSLHF
. | TRBJ2-3 | TRBV7-9 | . | TGTGCCAGCACCAGGACGTCCGTCAGGGATACGCAGTATTTT | CASTRTSVRDTQYF
many | TRBJ2-1 | TRBV6-1 | TRBD2 | TGTGCCAGCAGCGGGGGACTAGGGGAGCAGTTCTTC | CASSGGLGEQFF
few | TRBJ1-1 | TRBV7-6 | . | TGTGCCAGCAGCTTAGGCGGGGTTGAAGCTTTCTTT | CASSLGGVEAFF
few | TRBJ2-5 | TRBV4-2 | TRBD2 | TGTGCCAGCAGCCAAGAGGTAGCGGGGGGGCCAGAAGAGACCCAGTACTTC | CASSQEVAGGPEETQYF
. | TRBJ2-3 | TRBV7-3 | . | TGTGCCAGCAGCCAGACGGGGCTCGATACGCAGTATTTT | CASSQTGLDTQYF
. | TRBJ2-3 | TRBV19 | TRBD2 | TGTGCCAGTAGTAAGGGACTAGGGTCTTCAGATACGCAGTATTTT | CASSKGLGSSDTQYF
many | TRBJ2-1 | TRBV5-6 | TRBD2 | TGTGCCAGCAGCTTGGACAGCGGACTAGCGGGCAATGAGCAGTTCTTC | CASSLDSGLAGNEQFF
. | TRBJ2-3 | TRBV7-7 | . | TGTGCTAGCAGCTCTTCGAGTGGTGGGGGAGATACGCAGTATTTT | CASSSSSGGGDTQYF
. | TRBJ2-1 | TRBV4-2 | . | TGTGCCAGCAGCCCAGGGAGGATATCCTACAATGAGCAGTTCTTC | CASSPGRISYNEQFF
. | TRBJ1-2 | TRBV7-2 | . | TGTGCCAGCAGCCCGGAGGGTAACTATGGCTACACCTTC | CASSPEGNYGYTF
once | TRBJ2-1 | TRBV19 | . | TGTGCCAGTAGTGGACTCCCGCAGGGAGAGTCCTACAATGAGCAGTTCTTC | CASSGLPQGESYNEQFF
. | TRBJ2-7 | TRBV7-2 | . | TGTGCCAGCAGCTGGCAAGGCGGTGTGAGGGAGCAGTACTTC | CASSWQGGVREQYF
. | TRBJ1-2 | TRBV29-1 | . | TGCAGCGCCGGGGGACGGAACTATGGCTACACCTTC | CSAGGRNYGYTF
. | TRBJ1-6 | TRBV14 | . | TGTGCCAGCAGCCAAGATGGATGGCCGTATAATTCACCCCTCCACTTT | CASSQDGWPYNSPLHF
. | TRBJ1-1 | TRBV10-3 | . | TGTGCCAGCAGTGAAATTGCCGGACAGATGAACACTGAAGCTTTCTTT | CASSEIAGQMNTEAFF
. | TRBJ1-2 | TRBV3-1 | . | TGTGCCAGCAGCCCTTTAGGGGGAAACTATGGCTACACCTTC | CASSPLGGNYGYTF
many | TRBJ2-2 | TRBV7-2 | . | TGTGCCAGCAGCTTAGAGAGGTTAGCAACCGGGGAGCTGTTTTTT | CASSLERLATGELFF